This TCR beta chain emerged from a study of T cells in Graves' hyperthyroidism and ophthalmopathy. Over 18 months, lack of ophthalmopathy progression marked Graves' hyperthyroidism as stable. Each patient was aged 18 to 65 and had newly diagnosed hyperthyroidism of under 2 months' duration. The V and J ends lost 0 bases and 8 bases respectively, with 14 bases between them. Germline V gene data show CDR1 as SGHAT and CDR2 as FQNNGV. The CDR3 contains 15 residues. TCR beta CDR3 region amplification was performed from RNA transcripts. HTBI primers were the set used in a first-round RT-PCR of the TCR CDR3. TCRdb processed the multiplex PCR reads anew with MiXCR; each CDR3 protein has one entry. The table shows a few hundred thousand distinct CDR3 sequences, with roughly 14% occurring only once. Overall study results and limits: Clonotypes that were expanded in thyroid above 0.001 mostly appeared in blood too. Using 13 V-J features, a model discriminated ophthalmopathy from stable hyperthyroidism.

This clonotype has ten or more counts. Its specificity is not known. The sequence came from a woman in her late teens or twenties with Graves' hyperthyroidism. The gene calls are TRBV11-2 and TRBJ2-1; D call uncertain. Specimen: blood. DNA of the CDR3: TGTGCCAGCAGCTTAGATCGTCCCCCCCTCCATGAGCAGTTCTTC. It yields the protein CASSLDRPPLHEQFF.